In this sample, the clone carrying this TCR beta chain turned up many times. Unique molecular identifiers were used to barcode this TCRbeta library. TCRdb analysed the PCR reads with MiXCR anew, one entry per CDR3 protein. This table holds hundreds of thousands of distinct CDR3 sequences, 12% found once. This entry comes from a study of T-cell reconstitution after alpha-beta-depleted transplantation in children. This CDR3 is 17 amino acids long. Germline CDR1 and CDR2: SGHRS and YFSETQ. The J segment lost 0 bases and the V segment lost 3 bases, leaving 8 bases of the junction unmatched. Here the sequenced sample was PBMCs from the stem cell graft donor, taken from the stem cell graft. The receptor was isolated from a human donor who donated a stem cell graft to a child with acute lymphoblastic leukemia. The rearrangement uses TRBV5-1 and TRBJ1-1, with 10 bases that match TRBD1. In DNA, the CDR3 is TGCGCCAGCAGCTCCGGACAGGGGGGGGACATGAACACTGAAGCTTTCTTT. It yields the protein CASSSGQGGDMNTEAFF.